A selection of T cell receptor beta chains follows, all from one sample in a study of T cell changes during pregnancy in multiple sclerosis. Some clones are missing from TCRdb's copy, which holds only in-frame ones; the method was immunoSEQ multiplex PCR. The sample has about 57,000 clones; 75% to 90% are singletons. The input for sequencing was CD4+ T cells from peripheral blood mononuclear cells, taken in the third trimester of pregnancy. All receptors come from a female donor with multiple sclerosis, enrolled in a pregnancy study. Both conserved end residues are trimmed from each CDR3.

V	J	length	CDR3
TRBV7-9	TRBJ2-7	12	ASSPDSFSYEQY
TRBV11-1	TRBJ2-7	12	ASSLGFSSYEQY
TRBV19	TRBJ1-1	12	ASSTYHGNTEAF
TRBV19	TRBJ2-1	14	ASSMLAGDTGNEQF
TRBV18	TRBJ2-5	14	ASSPPGQGSKETQY
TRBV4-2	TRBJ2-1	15	ASSVRLAGGLGGEQF
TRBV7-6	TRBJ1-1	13	ASSHVQELNTEAF
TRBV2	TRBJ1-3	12	ASRDRVTGNTIY
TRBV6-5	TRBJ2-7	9	ASSSRDEQY
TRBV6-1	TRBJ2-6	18	ASSEANAGQGDSGANVLT
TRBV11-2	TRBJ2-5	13	ASSPNVGGVETQY
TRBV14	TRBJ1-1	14	ASSQVISRALTEAF
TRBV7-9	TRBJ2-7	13	ASQLAGGSNSEQY
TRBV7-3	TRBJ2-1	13	ASSLTRGQSNEQF
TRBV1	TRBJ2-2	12	TSNGRGITGELF
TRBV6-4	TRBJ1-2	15	ASSPRTATSANYGYT
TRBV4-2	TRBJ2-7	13	ASSQDLMGGYEQY
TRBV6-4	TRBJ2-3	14	ASSDYAGAGTDTQY
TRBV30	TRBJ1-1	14	AWSVRRLRVNTEAF
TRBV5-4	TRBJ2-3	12	ASSGDRGLDTQY
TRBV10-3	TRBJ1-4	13	AISESQGIGEKLF
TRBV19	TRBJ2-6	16	ASSKPTGVLSGANVLT
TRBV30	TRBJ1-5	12	ASDRDYSNQPQH
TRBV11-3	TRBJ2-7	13	ASSLGGDPTYEQY
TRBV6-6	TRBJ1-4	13	ASSYGQGSNEKLF
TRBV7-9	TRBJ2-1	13	ASINQRGSYNEQF
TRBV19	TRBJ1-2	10	ASRDRGYGYT
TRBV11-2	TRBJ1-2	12	ASSVPGQGFGYT
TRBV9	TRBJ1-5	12	ASSYSGRGQPQH
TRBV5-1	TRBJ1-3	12	ASSLAGYGNTIY
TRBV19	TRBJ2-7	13	ASSMAGSSSYEQY
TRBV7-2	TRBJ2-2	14	ASSSGSGRGTGELF